The next 29 T cell receptor beta chains were all read from a single sample in a study of T cell responses to AZD1222 COVID-19 vaccine. Using immunoSEQ multiplex PCR, the repertoire was profiled, and TCRdb retains in-frame clones only, with some absent. The sample lists more than 85,000 clones, approximately 91% seen once, with 13% in the top ten. This specimen was peripheral blood, taken on day 0 of MenACWY control vaccination. These TCRs come from an adult in good health.

This clone has just a few counts. The chain couples TRBV20-1 to TRBJ2-1; 7 bases fit TRBD1. The CDR3 is made up of 15 amino acids. Germline-derived CDR1 and CDR2 are DFQATT and SNEGSKA (reference sequence). Trimming removed 3 bases from V and 5 bases from J; junction bases left unmatched: 10. As DNA, the CDR3 is TGCAGTGCTAGTGCAACAGGGGCAGGAGACAATGAGCAGTTCTTC. Translation: CSASATGAGDNEQFF.

J is TRBJ1-2 and V is TRBV29-1; D remains unclear. This CDR3 has 14 residues. Per the germline V gene, CDR1 is SQVTM and CDR2 is ANQGSEA. Between the trimmed V and J ends, which lost 4 bases and 0 bases, there was a span of 12 bases. The CDR3 sequence: CSVVPRLANYGYTF. CDR3 coding DNA: TGCAGCGTTGTCCCTCGGCTTGCTAACTATGGCTACACCTTC.

A few counts support this clone. V and J are TRBV5-4 and TRBJ1-1; 9 bases line up with TRBD1. Trimming removed 5 bases from V and 4 bases from J; junction bases left unmatched: 6. CDR1 and CDR2 from the germline V gene are SGHNT and YYREEE (reference sequence). This CDR3 comprises 14 residues. CDR3 in amino acids: CASSPDRGGTEAFF. CDR3 DNA sequence: TGTGCCAGCAGTCCGGACAGGGGTGGCACTGAAGCTTTCTTT.

The CDR3 loop is CASSLDAINSYEQYF. The CDR3 coding sequence is TGTGCCAGCAGTCTTGATGCCATAAACTCCTACGAGCAGTACTTC. The chain has TRBV28 and TRBJ2-7; D unresolved. This CDR3 has 15 residues. Germline lookup yields CDR1 MDHEN and CDR2 SYDVKM. Trimming stripped 5 bases from V and 0 bases from J, with 14 bases between.

This clone is a singleton in its sample. J is TRBJ1-4 and V is TRBV10-1; 10 bases agree with TRBD1. The J segment lost 8 bases and the V segment lost 2 bases, leaving 14 bases of the junction unmatched. CDR1 and CDR2 from the germline V gene are WNHNN and SYGVQD (reference sequence). This CDR3 has 18 amino acids. CDR3 nucleotides: TGCGCCAGCAGTGAGACTCACCGGGACAGGGGACCCCTCGAAAAACTGTTTTTT. This sequence encodes CASSETHRDRGPLEKLFF.

The chain joins TRBV7-9 to TRBJ2-5; 9 nucleotides align to TRBD2. The CDR3 loop spans 15 amino acids. Looked up from germline, CDR1 is SEHNR and CDR2 is FQNEAQ (reference sequence). The ends lost 3 bases at V and 10 bases at J; junction bases unmatched: 12. The CDR3 sequence is CASSFWRGGPDGQYF. The CDR3 DNA sequence: TGTGCCAGCAGCTTTTGGCGGGGGGGACCAGATGGCCAGTACTTC. Filled out from reference TRBV7-9 and TRBJ2-5, the complete variable domain reads DTGVSQNPRHKITKRGQNVTFRCDPISEHNRLYWYRQTLGQGPEFLTYFQNEAQLEKSRLLSDRFSAERPKGSFSTLEIQRTEQGDSAMYLCASSFWRGGPDGQYFGPGTRLLVL.

The chain is built from TRBV20-1 and TRBJ2-3; the match to TRBD2 covers 11 bases. CDR1 is DFQATT and CDR2 is SNEGSKA in the germline V gene (reference sequence). V lost 3 bases to trimming and J lost 1 base; unmatched junction nucleotides: 3. The CDR3 totals 15 residues. The CDR3, as DNA: TGCAGTGCTAGTCTAGCGGGGGGTCGCACAGATACGCAGTATTTT. As protein: CSASLAGGRTDTQYF.

The V gene is TRBV6-5, the J gene TRBJ2-7; possibly TRBD2 for D (6 bases). The CDR3 has 13 amino acids. The V end was cut by 6 bases, the J end by 7 bases, with 16 bases between. CDR1 and CDR2 (germline): MNHEY, SVGAGI. For the CDR3, the DNA is TGTGCCAGCAGAACGGGAGACTTGAGGGAGCAGTACTTC. Its protein product is CASRTGDLREQYF.

The rearrangement joins TRBV28 to TRBJ2-5; tentative D call: TRBD1 (6 bases). The V end lost 6 bases, the J end lost 4 bases, and 15 bases lay between the germline ends. The length of the CDR3 is 14 residues. Germline CDR1 MDHEN, CDR2 SYDVKM. This chain's CDR3 is CASRSQGSTETQYF. CDR3 sequence (DNA): TGTGCCAGCAGATCACAGGGATCAACAGAGACCCAGTACTTC. The whole variable domain, filled in from reference TRBV28 and TRBJ2-5, reads DVKVTQSSRYLVKRTGEKVFLECVQDMDHENMFWYRQDPGLGLRLIYFSYDVKMKEKGDIPEGYSVSREKKERFSLILESASTNQTSMYLCASRSQGSTETQYFGPGTRLLVL.

There are a few counts of this clone. The CDR3 spells CASSLAGQANYGYTF. For the CDR3, the DNA is TGTGCCAGCAGCTTAGCTGGTCAGGCCAACTATGGCTACACCTTC. The chain recombines TRBV7-8 with TRBJ1-2; D is undetermined. The length of the CDR3 is 15 residues. The germline V gene has CDR1 SGHVS and CDR2 FQNEAQ. V was trimmed by 0 bases and J by 2 bases, leaving 10 bases between them. Combining the CDR3 with reference TRBV7-8 and TRBJ1-2 gives the whole variable domain GAGVSQSPRYKVAKRGQDVALRCDPISGHVSLFWYQQALGQGPEFLTYFQNEAQLDKSGLPSDRFFAERPEGSVSTLKIQRTQQEDSAVYLCASSLAGQANYGYTFGSGTRLTVV.

The chain is built from TRBV18 and TRBJ2-3; 8 bases are a match to TRBD1. The length of the CDR3 is 18 residues. CDR1 is KGHSH, CDR2 LQKENI, per germline. V lost 2 bases to trimming and J lost 3 bases; unmatched junction nucleotides: 13. The CDR3 here is CASSPSAGGGLSTDTQYF. The CDR3 DNA is TGTGCCAGCTCACCATCGGCAGGGGGCGGTTTGTCGACAGATACGCAGTATTTT.

The chain has TRBV28 and TRBJ1-4; D not certain. Germline CDR1 and CDR2: MDHEN and SYDVKM. V gave up 3 bases and J gave up 3 bases, with 8 bases separating them. The CDR3 spans 14 residues. The CDR3, as DNA: TGTGCCAGCAGTTTGGGAGGCTCTAATGAAAAACTGTTTTTT. It yields the protein CASSLGGSNEKLFF.

The chain uses TRBV4-1 and TRBJ2-2; either TRBD1 or TRBD2 may supply D (7 bases each). The CDR3 runs to 16 residues. Germline loops: CDR1 MGHRA, CDR2 YSYEKL. With 2 bases removed from V and 6 bases from J, the gap between germline ends came to 16 bases. The CDR3 DNA reads TGCGCCAGCAGCCAAATGGGGGGGACAGAAGCCGGGGAGCTGTTTTTT. Protein product: CASSQMGGTEAGELFF.

This clone has only one observation. The chain joins TRBV12-3 or TRBV12-4 to TRBJ2-1; D possibly corresponds to TRBD1 (5 bases). The CDR3 has 13 residues. Trimming shortened V by 1 base and J by 6 bases, and 7 bases separated the two germline ends. The CDR3 region has the DNA TGTGCCAGCAGTTTAGGGGGCGTCAATGAGCAGTTCTTC. Its translation is CASSLGGVNEQFF.

This chain links TRBV7-2 with TRBJ2-1; D is possibly TRBD2 (6 bases). V was shortened by 7 bases and J by 2 bases, with 18 bases between the two germline ends. This CDR3 is 16 amino acids long. Germline V gives CDR1 SGHTA, CDR2 FQGNSA. This CDR3 reads CASTPWGGNTYNEQFF. CDR3 sequence (DNA): TGTGCCAGCACCCCATGGGGCGGGAACACCTACAATGAGCAGTTCTTC. The full variable domain, completed using reference TRBV7-2 and TRBJ2-1, is GAGVSQSPSNKVTEKGKDVELRCDPISGHTALYWYRQSLGQGLEFLIYFQGNSAPDKSGLPSDRFSAERTGGSVSTLTIQRTQQEDSAVYLCASTPWGGNTYNEQFFGPGTRLTVL.

The chain uses TRBV19 and TRBJ2-7; TRBD2 agrees at 12 bases. This CDR3 region has 14 residues. V lost 5 bases and J lost 4; bases outside the gene matches: 3. Germline V CDR1 and CDR2: LNHDA, SQIVND (reference sequence). The CDR3 protein is CASSGLAGLYEQYF. The CDR3 bases are TGTGCCAGTAGTGGACTAGCGGGGCTGTACGAGCAGTACTTC.

The chain employs TRBV20-1 and TRBJ1-2; no reliable D call. The CDR3 totals 12 residues. CDR1 and CDR2 (germline): DFQATT, SNEGSKA (reference sequence). Between the trimmed V and J ends, which lost 3 bases and 5 bases, there was a span of 10 bases. The CDR3 sequence is CSASAPGYGYTF. CDR3 coding DNA: TGCAGTGCTAGTGCACCAGGATATGGCTACACCTTC.

The rearrangement uses TRBV18 and TRBJ2-7; D gene unclear. Trimming took 3 bases from V and 2 from J, leaving 11 bases between them. The germline gives CDR1 KGHSH, CDR2 LQKENI. CDR3 length equals 14 residues. The CDR3 is CASSPIQQTYEQYF. Here the CDR3 DNA reads TGTGCCAGCTCACCGATACAGCAGACCTACGAGCAGTACTTC.

The DNA for the CDR3 is TGTGCCAGCAGCGCCAGAGCCGGGACCAACAATGAGCAGTTCTTC. This gives the protein CASSARAGTNNEQFF. V gene TRBV9 combines with J gene TRBJ2-1; tentatively, D is TRBD1 or TRBD2 (5 bases each). Trimming removed 3 bases from V and 5 bases from J, with 15 bases in between. The CDR3 is made up of 15 amino acids. Looked up from germline, CDR1 is SGDLS and CDR2 is YYNGEE.

This sequence joins TRBV5-1 and TRBJ1-1, with a possible D match to TRBD1 (6 bases). Trimming cost V 2 bases and J 3 bases, with 11 bases left between them. The germline CDR1 and CDR2 sequences are SGHRS and YFSETQ. This CDR3 is built from 14 residues. CDR3 residues: CASSLGGEDTEAFF. CDR3 nucleotide sequence: TGCGCCAGCAGCTTAGGGGGGGAGGACACTGAAGCTTTCTTT.

This chain joins TRBV28 and TRBJ1-4, with D tentatively TRBD1 (5 bases). CDR1 MDHEN and CDR2 SYDVKM come from the germline V gene. With 4 bases removed from V and 7 bases from J, the gap between germline ends came to 16 bases. The length of the CDR3 is 15 residues. CDR3 nucleotide sequence: TGTGCCAGCAGTTCCACGGGGGGGTCGAGTGAAAAACTGTTTTTT. Residues: CASSSTGGSSEKLFF.

The chain uses TRBV28 and TRBJ1-4; D remains ambiguous. CDR3 length: 15 amino acids. CDR1 is MDHEN and CDR2 is SYDVKM in the germline V gene. V was pared by 7 bases and J by 9 bases, with 21 bases between. In DNA, the CDR3 is TGTGCCAGCAACCAGCTAGGGCGTCCACCGCAAAAACTGTTTTTT. Translation: CASNQLGRPPQKLFF.

The chain combines TRBV5-6 with TRBJ1-5, with 9 positions matching TRBD1. Germline CDR1 SGHDT, CDR2 YYEEEE. V shed 3 bases and J 3 bases; nucleotides not matched to a gene: 4. The CDR3 runs to 15 residues. The CDR3 region has the DNA TGTGCCAGCAGCTCCGGGACAGGGAACAATCAGCCCCAGCATTTT. Protein sequence: CASSSGTGNNQPQHF.

As regards this clone: A read error may account for a junction end that differs from germline. The V and J genes are TRBV6-1 and TRBJ2-4, with TRBD2 matching 10 bases. The V gene's germline CDR1 is MNHNS and CDR2 SASEGT. The CDR3 consists of 13 residues. The CDR3 region has the DNA TGTGCCAGCAGTGAGGCTAGCGGGGGTCACGCGCACTTC. Its translation: CASSEASGGHAHF.

V gene TRBV5-1 combines with J gene TRBJ1-3; D ambiguous. Germline V lookup: CDR1 SGHRS, CDR2 YFSETQ. This CDR3 has 14 residues. V lost 2 bases to trimming and J lost 0 bases, with 6 bases between them. CDR3: CASSLGLSGNTIYF. In DNA form, the CDR3 reads TGCGCCAGCAGCTTAGGGCTCTCTGGAAACACCATATATTTT.

V gene TRBV24-1 combines with J gene TRBJ2-2, with 10 bases matching TRBD1. The J segment lost 3 bases and the V segment lost 1 base, leaving 7 bases of the junction unmatched. Germline V lookup: CDR1 KGHDR, CDR2 SFDVKD. This CDR3 is built from 18 residues. The CDR3 nucleotides are TGTGCCACCAGTGATTTCCTCGGGACAGGGGCCCACACCGGGGAGCTGTTTTTT. It is translated as CATSDFLGTGAHTGELFF.

The rearrangement joins TRBV5-4 to TRBJ2-7, with D perhaps TRBD1 (6 bases). Deletions cut 4 bases from V and 6 bases from J, with 8 bases between. The germline V gene has CDR1 SGHNT and CDR2 YYREEE (reference sequence). This CDR3 comprises 11 residues. The CDR3 sequence is CASSTGSEQYF. For the CDR3, the DNA is TGTGCCAGCAGCACAGGGAGCGAGCAGTACTTC.

The V call is TRBV27, the J call TRBJ2-5, with 7 bases aligning to TRBD1. The germline V gene has CDR1 MNHEY and CDR2 SMNVEV (reference sequence). The CDR3 spans 15 residues. J lost 5 bases, V lost 5 bases, and 11 bases had no gene match. The DNA of the CDR3 is TGTGCCAGCAGTGTACAGGGGTATGGTTTGGAGACCCAGTACTTC. Its translation is CASSVQGYGLETQYF.

The rearrangement links TRBV27 to TRBJ1-3; perhaps TRBD1 as D (5 bases). The length of the CDR3 is 16 residues. CDR1 and CDR2 (germline): MNHEY, SMNVEV (reference sequence). Trimming pared 6 bases from V and 8 bases from J, leaving 23 bases between. As DNA, the CDR3 is TGTGCCAGCAGGAAAGACGGACCCACGGGGGGAGACACCATATATTTT. Translation gives CASRKDGPTGGDTIYF.